This T cell receptor beta chain was captured by sequencing in a study of cytomegalovirus exposure and HLA in healthy donors. With 6 bases clipped from V and 4 bases from J, the junction kept 8 bases outside the gene matches. CDR1 is MDHEN and CDR2 is SYDVKM in the germline V gene. There are 15 residues in the CDR3. 13 Jbeta primers and 60 Vbeta primers were used for the PCR. TCRdb keeps only in-frame clones here, not all; method: immunoSEQ multiplex PCR. The sample comprises over 150,000 clones, roughly 80% of which are singletons, and 1.6% rests with the top ten. Details on this clone: Antigen: not known.

Study results and caveats: According to a later analysis, most TCR beta chains associated with CMV appeared HLA-restricted.

This clonotype originated in a woman aged 18-35 years in good health and CMV-seronegative. The rearrangement links TRBV28 to TRBJ1-5, with 8 bases aligning to TRBD1. The sample was PBMCs. The CDR3 DNA reads TGTGCCAGCAGGCGAGGGACAGGCCTGAATCAGCCCCAGCATTTT. As protein: CASRRGTGLNQPQHF.